Detailed here is one T cell receptor (beta chain). The CDR3 extends over 16 amino acids. Germline V gene sequence: CDR1 MNHEY, CDR2 SVGAGI. V shed 0 bases and J shed 2 bases, with 14 bases lying between them. This record belongs to a study of blood T cell repertoires in COVID-19. Participant-reported clinical history was the basis for cohort assignment. The recovered donors of Cohort 3 showed two negative PCRs, clearance, or symptom resolution. The data were produced by immunoSEQ multiplex PCR, yet TCRdb's version contains in-frame clones alone and is incomplete. The sample holds roughly 250,000 clones, approximately 90% seen once.

Input material: PBMCs or T cells enriched from blood (not recorded which). This receptor was identified in a woman younger than 30 who had recovered from COVID-19. The chain links TRBV6-5 to TRBJ2-7, with a tentative D call TRBD2 (7 bases). CDR3 in amino acids: CASSYSRGRGPYEQYF. In nucleotides, the CDR3 is TGTGCCAGCAGTTACTCAAGGGGGAGGGGCCCCTACGAGCAGTACTTC.